The text below deals with one T cell receptor beta chain. The record originates from a study of blood T cell repertoires in COVID-19. Study background: Donors in the United States, Italy and Spain gave samples during acute or convalescent COVID-19.

The authors' processing: Estimation of nucleated cell counts was performed using reference gene primer amplification. TCRdb's table, derived via immunoSEQ multiplex PCR, lists solely in-frame clones and lacks some. From that table come the V and J calls and clone size; the DNA was used to work out D and trimming. The sample contains 250,000 or so clones, over 75% of which appear only once. The study drew participants aged roughly 18 to 89 years from approximately 23 US areas. Symptom resolution, clearance, or two negative PCRs marked donors in Cohort 3 as recovered. The CDR3 sequence is 15 residues long. Germline V gives CDR1 SGHRS, CDR2 YFSETQ. With 3 bases removed from V and 5 bases from J, the gap between germline ends came to 17 bases.

The chain carries TRBV5-1 and TRBJ2-5; tentatively, D is TRBD1 (6 bases). The sample comprised PBMCs or T cells enriched from blood (not recorded which). The clonotype comes from a man in his forties who had recovered from COVID-19. The CDR3 DNA follows: TGCGCCAGCAGCTCGGACAGTGGATGGTTGGAGACCCAGTACTTC. Translating it yields CASSSDSGWLETQYF.